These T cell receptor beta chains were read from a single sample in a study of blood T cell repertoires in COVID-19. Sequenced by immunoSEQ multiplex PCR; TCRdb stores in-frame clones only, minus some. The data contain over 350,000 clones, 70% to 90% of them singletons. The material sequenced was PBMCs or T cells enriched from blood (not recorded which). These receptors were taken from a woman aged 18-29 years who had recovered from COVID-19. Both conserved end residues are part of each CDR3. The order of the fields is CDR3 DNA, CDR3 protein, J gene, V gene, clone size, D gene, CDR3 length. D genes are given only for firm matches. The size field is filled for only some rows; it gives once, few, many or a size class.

TGTGCCAGCAGTCCAACAGGGGTTCGGGTGGAGACCCAGTACTTC,CASSPTGVRVETQYF,TRBJ2-5,TRBV7-9,.,TRBD1,15
TGTGCCAGCAGTTTATCGATAAGGACAGGGGGAATCACTGAAGCTTTCTTT,CASSLSIRTGGITEAFF,TRBJ1-1,TRBV27,.,TRBD1,17
TGTGCCAGCAGCTCCCGGACAGCTGTTGGGGAGGAGCAGTACTTC,CASSSRTAVGEEQYF,TRBJ2-7,TRBV5-4,.,.,15
TGTGCCAGCAGCGGCCGGGCGGGAGCCAACGTCCTGACTTTC,CASSGRAGANVLTF,TRBJ2-6,TRBV9,.,.,14
TGCGCCAGCAGCTTCCGGGGGGATCAGCCCCAGCATTTT,CASSFRGDQPQHF,TRBJ1-5,TRBV5-1,few,.,13
TGTGCCACCTTGGCGAGGGGGCTAGGGTATGGCTACACCTTC,CATLARGLGYGYTF,TRBJ1-2,TRBV27,.,TRBD1,14
TGTGCCAGCAGCACTTCCCCGTGGCGGAGTAACACCGGGGAGCTGTTTTTT,CASSTSPWRSNTGELFF,TRBJ2-2,TRBV9,.,.,17
TGCGCCAGCAGCCAAGGCCAGGGTTTAGGCACTGAAGCTTTCTTT,CASSQGQGLGTEAFF,TRBJ1-1,TRBV4-1,.,.,15
TGTGCCAGCAGCCAAGACCCGGGACACCTGAACACTGAAGCTTTCTTT,CASSQDPGHLNTEAFF,TRBJ1-1,TRBV3-1/TRBV3-2,once,.,16
TGTGCCAGCAGCTCCCCGGACAGCACTAACTATGGCTACACCTTC,CASSSPDSTNYGYTF,TRBJ1-2,TRBV5-6,.,.,15
TGCGCCAGCAGCCCCCCCGAGGGGGCCTCCTACGAGCAGTACTTC,CASSPPEGASYEQYF,TRBJ2-7,TRBV5-1,once,TRBD1,15
TGCGCCAGCAGCAGTACTAGCGGGGCCCCAGATACGCAGTATTTT,CASSSTSGAPDTQYF,TRBJ2-3,TRBV5-1,.,TRBD2,15
TGTGCCAGCAGCGAGACGGGTTGGGTGCGCTATGGCTACACCTTC,CASSETGWVRYGYTF,TRBJ1-2,TRBV5-5,.,.,15
TGCAGCGTTGCTGACAGGGCTACCTACGAGCAGTACTTC,CSVADRATYEQYF,TRBJ2-7,TRBV29-1,.,TRBD1,13
TGTGCCACCAGTGATCACACCCGCTCGGCAGTTTTACGGGAGTACTTC,CATSDHTRSAVLREYF,TRBJ2-7,TRBV24-1,.,.,16
TGTGCCAGCAGCCCCCGGGACAGGTGGGACACTGAAGCTTTCTTT,CASSPRDRWDTEAFF,TRBJ1-1,TRBV13,.,TRBD1,15
TGTGCCAGCAGCCCCCGGACAGGGAGGTGGTACGAGCAGTACTTC,CASSPRTGRWYEQYF,TRBJ2-7,TRBV5-6,.,TRBD1,15
TGTGCCAGCAGTTTAGGGTGGACAGGGGGAGCTGAAGCTTTCTTT,CASSLGWTGGAEAFF,TRBJ1-1,TRBV27,.,TRBD1,15
TGTGCCAGCAGCCCCCCAGGGAAGAAGGGCACTGAAGCTTTCTTT,CASSPPGKKGTEAFF,TRBJ1-1,TRBV11-2,.,.,15
TGTGCCAGCAGCCCTCATCGACAGGGGGCGCGGGCCGGGGAGCTGTTTTTT,CASSPHRQGARAGELFF,TRBJ2-2,TRBV7-6,.,TRBD1,17
TGTGCCAGTAGTCTTCGGGCCCTCCTGCGGGACACCGGGGAGCTGTTTTTT,CASSLRALLRDTGELFF,TRBJ2-2,TRBV19,.,.,17
TGTGCAAGTCGCTTCTTCGGGAGGTCGAACACCGGGGAGCTGTTTTTT,CASRFFGRSNTGELFF,TRBJ2-2,TRBV12-2,.,.,16
TGCAGCGTTGGGGACAGTGGTCCGGGCTACACCTTC,CSVGDSGPGYTF,TRBJ1-2,TRBV29-1,.,TRBD1,12
TGCAGCACTAAAGAGACCCAGTACTTC,CSTKETQYF,TRBJ2-5,TRBV20-1,.,.,9
TGCGCCAGCAGCTTGGGGCAGACTAATAATTCACCCCTCCACTTT,CASSLGQTNNSPLHF,TRBJ1-6,TRBV5-1,.,.,15
TGTGCCAGCAGTCCCCGGACAGGGCCAGATACGCAGTATTTT,CASSPRTGPDTQYF,TRBJ2-3,TRBV2,few,TRBD1,14
TGTGCCAGCAGCTTATTTCGGACTAGCGGGGGAGATACGCAGTATTTT,CASSLFRTSGGDTQYF,TRBJ2-3,TRBV7-2,.,TRBD2,16
TGTGCCAGTAGTCGGTCGCCGTATAGCAATCAGCCCCAGCATTTT,CASSRSPYSNQPQHF,TRBJ1-5,TRBV19,.,.,15
TGTGCCAGCAGTGGACGACCGGGACAGGGGGCTTCTAGGAATCAGCCCCAGCATTTT,CASSGRPGQGASRNQPQHF,TRBJ1-5,TRBV2,few,TRBD1,19
TGTGCCAGCAGTTTACTCCCTCGAGGGCCTGGCACTGAAGCTTTCTTT,CASSLLPRGPGTEAFF,TRBJ1-1,TRBV27,.,.,16
TGTGCCAGCAGTCCAGGGGGCCTTATTGCGACCTACGAGCAGTACTTC,CASSPGGLIATYEQYF,TRBJ2-7,TRBV2,.,TRBD1,16
TGTGCCAGCAGTTGGACAGGTGAGACCTACAATGAGCAGTTCTTC,CASSWTGETYNEQFF,TRBJ2-1,TRBV28,.,TRBD1,15
TGTCCTGGGAGCGCCACCCGGGGATTATGGCCGAACACTGAAGCTTTCTTT,CPGSATRGLWPNTEAFF,TRBJ1-1,TRBV22-1,once,.,17
TGTGCCATCAGGGTAGCGGGCGATCTTAATGAGCAGTTCTTC,CAIRVAGDLNEQFF,TRBJ2-1,TRBV10-3,.,TRBD2,14
TGTGCCACCAGCAGAGAATCTGGTGTCCGGACAGGGTTCTATGGCTACACCTTC,CATSRESGVRTGFYGYTF,TRBJ1-2,TRBV15,.,TRBD1,18
TGCGCCAGCAGTTCGGGACAGGGGAACACTGAAGCTTTCTTT,CASSSGQGNTEAFF,TRBJ1-1,TRBV5-1,.,TRBD1,14
TGTGCCAGCAGCGTAGGTCATGGACAGGGCTACGAGCAGTACTTC,CASSVGHGQGYEQYF,TRBJ2-7,TRBV9,.,TRBD1,15
TGTGCCAGCACGGAGCGGCCGCTTGGCACAGATACGCAGTATTTT,CASTERPLGTDTQYF,TRBJ2-3,TRBV27,.,.,15
TGTGCCAGCAGCTTAGGTTTTCTGATCCCTGAGGTCGAGCAGTACTTC,CASSLGFLIPEVEQYF,TRBJ2-7,TRBV7-6,.,.,16
TGCGCCAGCAGCTTGGCCGGGACAGGGCGGTACGAGCAGTACTTC,CASSLAGTGRYEQYF,TRBJ2-7,TRBV5-1,once,TRBD1,15
TGTGCCAGTAGGAGACTGGGACAGGGGATTTCACCCCTCCACTTT,CASRRLGQGISPLHF,TRBJ1-6,TRBV19,few,TRBD1,15
TGTGCCAGTACCTCAACGAGAGAGGTCTTCTCTGGAAACACCATATATTTT,CASTSTREVFSGNTIYF,TRBJ1-3,TRBV19,few,.,17
TGTGCCAGCAGTGGACCTATACAGGGGGATAGTACTGAAGCTTTCTTT,CASSGPIQGDSTEAFF,TRBJ1-1,TRBV25-1,.,TRBD1,16
TGTGCCAGCAGCGGTCCCCCTAGGCGGTCCCAGTACTTC,CASSGPPRRSQYF,TRBJ2-5,TRBV7-9,once,.,13